The 16 T cell receptor beta chains presented below share a single source sample, sequenced in a study of cytomegalovirus exposure and HLA in healthy donors. Generated by immunoSEQ multiplex PCR, the TCRdb table keeps only in-frame clones and is missing some. This sample has about 120,000 clones, with 89% found just once. Sequences were obtained from PBMCs. These receptors all come from a woman under 30 in good health and CMV-seronegative.

The chain has TRBV28 and TRBJ1-5; D remains ambiguous. Germline V gene lookup returns CDR1 MDHEN and CDR2 SYDVKM. The CDR3 has 16 residues. Trimming removed 6 bases at V and 3 bases at J, with 18 bases between. This CDR3 reads CASRPPEGTNNQPQHF. The DNA for the CDR3 is TGTGCCAGCAGGCCCCCTGAGGGAACAAACAATCAGCCCCAGCATTTT.

The chain uses TRBV5-1 and TRBJ1-2; 10 positions agree with TRBD1. In germline, CDR1 is SGHRS, CDR2 YFSETQ. This CDR3 has 15 residues. Trimming cost V 4 bases and J 8 bases; bases outside gene matches: 11. The DNA for the CDR3 is TGCGCCAGCAGCCCGAGGGGACAGGGGTTGTTAGGCTACACCTTC. Translating gives CASSPRGQGLLGYTF.

The V gene is TRBV5-4, the J gene TRBJ2-1, with a tentative D call TRBD2 (5 bases). V was trimmed by 4 bases and J by 8 bases, leaving 22 bases between them. Germline loops: CDR1 SGHNT, CDR2 YYREEE (reference sequence). The CDR3 is 16 residues long. In nucleotides, the CDR3 is TGTGCCAGCAGCCGTCCCAGCCAGAGCGGCTCGGATGAGCAGTTCTTC. It yields the protein CASSRPSQSGSDEQFF.

In DNA form, the CDR3 reads TGTGCCAGCTCTTCTGAACGAGTTTCCAACTATGGCTACACCTTC. Amino acid sequence: CASSSERVSNYGYTF. V gene TRBV18 combines with J gene TRBJ1-2; unclear D gene. The CDR3 has 15 amino acids. Trimming took 6 bases from V and 2 from J, leaving 16 bases between them. Germline CDR1 reads KGHSH; CDR2 reads LQKENI.

The V gene is TRBV28, the J gene TRBJ2-5; 8 positions agree with TRBD2. Losses at the gene ends were 4 bases for V and 5 bases for J; bases not matched to a gene: 9. The germline V gene has CDR1 MDHEN and CDR2 SYDVKM. The CDR3 length is 15 residues. The CDR3 reads CASSSTGLGLETQYF. The CDR3 region has the DNA TGTGCCAGCAGTTCAACGGGACTAGGTTTGGAGACCCAGTACTTC.

The chain recombines TRBV27 with TRBJ2-1, with 10 bases fitting TRBD1. Trimming removed 5 bases from V and 4 bases from J; junction bases left unmatched: 5. There are 15 residues in the CDR3. CDR1 is MNHEY and CDR2 is SMNVEV in the germline V gene (reference sequence). The CDR3 DNA reads TGTGCCAGCAGTCTCCGGGACAGGGGTTACAATGAGCAGTTCTTC. Its protein is CASSLRDRGYNEQFF.

The chain recombines TRBV2 with TRBJ2-1; 11 bases fit TRBD2. The CDR3 extends over 14 amino acids. In germline, CDR1 is SNHLY, CDR2 FYNNEI. The V and J ends lost 7 bases and 7 bases, in that order; junction bases with no gene match: 6. CDR3 DNA: TGTGCCAGCACCGGGACTAGCGGAGGTAATGAGCAGTTCTTC. Translation: CASTGTSGGNEQFF.

The rearrangement links TRBV5-5 to TRBJ1-2; D not certain. Germline CDR1 is SGHKS and CDR2 is YYEKEE (reference sequence). V gave up 1 base and J gave up 3 bases, with 7 bases separating them. The CDR3 contains 13 residues. The CDR3 spells CASSLNSYYGYTF. The CDR3, as DNA: TGTGCCAGCAGCTTGAACAGCTACTATGGCTACACCTTC.

The gene calls are TRBV29-1 and TRBJ1-1; a weak D match, TRBD1 (6 bases). V was clipped by 6 bases and J by 4 bases, with 21 bases between them. Per germline, CDR1 SQVTM and CDR2 ANQGSEA. The CDR3 consists of 15 residues. CDR3 bases: TGCAGCGTGCCCCGTGAACAGGGTAGGGGCACTGAAGCTTTCTTT. It yields the protein CSVPREQGRGTEAFF.

The V gene is TRBV6-1, the J gene TRBJ2-3, with 9 bases identical to TRBD2. The ends lost 4 bases at V and 5 bases at J; junction bases unmatched: 4. This CDR3 contains 14 residues. CDR1 is MNHNS and CDR2 is SASEGT in the germline V gene. The chain's CDR3 is CASSVGLAKDTQYF. The CDR3 DNA sequence: TGTGCCAGCAGTGTTGGACTAGCGAAAGATACGCAGTATTTT.

The chain is built from TRBV19 and TRBJ2-5, with a tentative D call TRBD2 (5 bases). Trimming removed 6 bases at V and 2 bases at J, with 10 bases between. The CDR3 runs to 13 residues. Germline CDR1 LNHDA, CDR2 SQIVND (reference sequence). The CDR3 spells CASSGIYQETQYF. DNA for the CDR3: TGTGCCAGTAGCGGGATTTATCAAGAGACCCAGTACTTC.

This clone was picked up one time. The chain joins TRBV5-8 to TRBJ2-7, with 8 bases lining up with TRBD1. The V and J ends lost 5 bases and 4 bases, in that order; junction bases with no gene match: 17. The CDR3 has 17 amino acids. CDR1 and CDR2 from the germline V gene are SGHTS and YDEGEE. The CDR3, as DNA: TGTGCCAGCAGAGTTGCTCCTCAGGGGGCGCGAGGTTACGAGCAGTACTTC. Its translation is CASRVAPQGARGYEQYF.

The chain links TRBV19 to TRBJ1-2; 7 positions match TRBD1. The J segment lost 7 bases and the V segment lost 4 bases, leaving 12 bases of the junction unmatched. The length of the CDR3 is 15 residues. The V gene's germline CDR1 is LNHDA and CDR2 SQIVND (reference sequence). CDR3 coding DNA: TGTGCCAGTAGTAAGCCCAATGACAGGGTGGCTGGCTACACCTTC. This gives the protein CASSKPNDRVAGYTF. Using reference TRBV19 and TRBJ1-2 for the parts outside the CDR3, the full variable domain is DGGITQSPKYLFRKEGQNVTLSCEQNLNHDAMYWYRQDPGQGLRLIYYSQIVNDFQKGDIAEGYSVSREKKESFPLTVTSAQKNPTAFYLCASSKPNDRVAGYTFGSGTRLTVV.

The genes are TRBV5-1 and TRBJ1-2; D not resolved. Germline V gives CDR1 SGHRS, CDR2 YFSETQ. Trimming stripped 6 bases from V and 0 bases from J, with 15 bases between. The CDR3 is made up of 15 amino acids. The CDR3 DNA sequence: TGCGCCAGCACCGAAACGGCGGGTACTAACTATGGCTACACCTTC. Translating it yields CASTETAGTNYGYTF.

The genes are TRBV20-1 and TRBJ1-4; perhaps TRBD1 as D (6 bases). The germline gives CDR1 DFQATT, CDR2 SNEGSKA (reference sequence). V was pared by 7 bases and J by 8 bases, with 11 bases between. The CDR3 spans 11 residues. The CDR3 region is CSGLQGEKLFF. The CDR3 bases are TGCAGTGGCCTCCAGGGGGAAAAACTGTTTTTT.

This chain joins TRBV5-1 and TRBJ1-1; D uncertain. V lost 0 bases and J lost 0, with 6 bases in between. The CDR3 totals 14 residues. Per germline, CDR1 SGHRS and CDR2 YFSETQ. The CDR3 DNA reads as TGCGCCAGCAGCTTGGACAGCTTGAACACTGAAGCTTTCTTT. This gives the protein CASSLDSLNTEAFF.